The next 8 T cell receptor beta chains were all read from a single sample in a study of T cell responses to AZD1222 COVID-19 vaccine. Clones were read by immunoSEQ multiplex PCR, and TCRdb kept only the in-frame ones, dropping some. The sample holds roughly 50,000 clones, approximately 90% seen once. Here the sequenced sample was peripheral blood, taken on day 0 of AZD1222 vaccination. Receptor source: an adult in good health.

This CDR3 is CASSLGQNYGYTF. For the CDR3, the DNA is TGTGCCAGCAGCTTAGGTCAGAACTATGGCTACACCTTC. The V gene is TRBV7-2, the J gene TRBJ1-2; D gene ambiguous. In germline, CDR1 is SGHTA, CDR2 FQGNSA. Trimming removed 1 base at V and 2 bases at J, with 5 bases between. This CDR3 has 13 residues.

The rearrangement links TRBV4-1 to TRBJ2-7, with 12 bases that match TRBD2. The CDR3 consists of 15 residues. With V trimmed by 4 bases and J by 3 bases, 4 bases remained unmatched. CDR1 is MGHRA, CDR2 YSYEKL, per germline. The CDR3 sequence: CASSLRLAGDYEQYF. DNA of the CDR3: TGCGCCAGCAGCCTGCGACTAGCGGGGGACTACGAGCAGTACTTC.

The V call is TRBV5-6, the J call TRBJ2-2; 8 nucleotides agree with TRBD2. There are 14 residues in the CDR3. The germline CDR1 and CDR2 sequences are SGHDT and YYEEEE. The V segment lost 0 bases and the J segment 6 bases; nucleotides outside the gene matches: 1. CDR3: CASSLAGRAGELFF. In nucleotides, the CDR3 is TGTGCCAGCAGCTTGGCCGGGAGGGCCGGGGAGCTGTTTTTT.

The genes are TRBV9 and TRBJ2-2, with 8 bases lining up with TRBD1. Germline V gene lookup returns CDR1 SGDLS and CDR2 YYNGEE. J lost 5 bases, V lost 3 bases, and 12 bases had no gene match. The CDR3 consists of 17 residues. The CDR3 nucleotides are TGTGCCAGCAGCGCCGCAGGGGGCGCGATGAGGACCGGGGAGCTGTTTTTT. The encoded protein is CASSAAGGAMRTGELFF.

The chain is built from TRBV24-1 and TRBJ2-7; D perhaps matches TRBD2 (6 bases). Per the germline V gene, CDR1 is KGHDR and CDR2 is SFDVKD. Trimming took off 9 bases at V and 0 bases at J, with 14 bases between the two ends. This CDR3 is 14 amino acids long. This CDR3 is CATPVEGSSYEQYF. The CDR3 DNA follows: TGTGCCACCCCCGTGGAGGGATCCTCCTACGAGCAGTACTTC.

The rearrangement joins TRBV28 to TRBJ1-5, with D uncertain. The CDR3 consists of 13 residues. The V gene lost 3 bases and the J gene lost 2 bases, with 5 bases spanning the gap. The germline gives CDR1 MDHEN, CDR2 SYDVKM. The CDR3 loop is CASSFHGNQPQHF. The CDR3 region has the DNA TGTGCCAGCAGTTTTCACGGCAATCAGCCCCAGCATTTT.

The J gene is TRBJ2-5, the V gene TRBV10-3, with TRBD2 as a possible D gene (5 bases). Germline V gene sequence: CDR1 ENHRY, CDR2 SYGVKD. Trimming pared 2 bases from V and 2 bases from J, leaving 9 bases between. This CDR3 is built from 14 residues. CDR3 sequence: CAISEEGRQETQYF. CDR3 nucleotides: TGTGCCATCAGTGAGGAGGGCCGGCAAGAGACCCAGTACTTC.

This clone showed up just a few times. The V call is TRBV19, the J call TRBJ1-2, with D possibly TRBD1 on 5 matching bases. The CDR3 runs 14 residues. Germline V gene data show CDR1 as LNHDA and CDR2 as SQIVND (reference sequence). The ends were cut back, 1 base at V and 7 bases at J, with 13 bases in the middle. DNA of the CDR3: TGTGCCAGTAGTATAGCCGGGACCGCGGTTGGCTACACCTTC. This translates into CASSIAGTAVGYTF.